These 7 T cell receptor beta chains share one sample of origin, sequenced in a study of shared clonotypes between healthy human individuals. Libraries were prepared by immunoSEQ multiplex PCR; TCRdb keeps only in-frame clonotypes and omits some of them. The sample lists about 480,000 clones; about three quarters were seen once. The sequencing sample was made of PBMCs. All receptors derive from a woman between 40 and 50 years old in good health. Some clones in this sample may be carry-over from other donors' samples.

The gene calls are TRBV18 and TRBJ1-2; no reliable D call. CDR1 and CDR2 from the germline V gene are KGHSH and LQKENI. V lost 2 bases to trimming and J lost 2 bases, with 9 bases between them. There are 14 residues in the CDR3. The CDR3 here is CASSPSMGNYGYTF. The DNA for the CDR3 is TGTGCCAGCTCACCAAGTATGGGGAACTATGGCTACACCTTC.

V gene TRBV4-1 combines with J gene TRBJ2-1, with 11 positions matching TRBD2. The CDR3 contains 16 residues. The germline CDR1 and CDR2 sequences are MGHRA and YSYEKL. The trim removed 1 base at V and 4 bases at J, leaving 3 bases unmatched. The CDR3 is CASSQVGLAAYNEQFF. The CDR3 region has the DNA TGCGCCAGCAGCCAAGTGGGACTAGCGGCTTACAATGAGCAGTTCTTC.

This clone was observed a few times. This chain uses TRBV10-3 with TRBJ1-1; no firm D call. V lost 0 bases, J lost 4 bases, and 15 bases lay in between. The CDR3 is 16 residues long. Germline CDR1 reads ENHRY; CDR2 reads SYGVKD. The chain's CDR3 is CAISESMAIYLTEAFF. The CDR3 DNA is TGTGCCATCAGTGAGTCAATGGCCATATACCTCACTGAAGCTTTCTTT.

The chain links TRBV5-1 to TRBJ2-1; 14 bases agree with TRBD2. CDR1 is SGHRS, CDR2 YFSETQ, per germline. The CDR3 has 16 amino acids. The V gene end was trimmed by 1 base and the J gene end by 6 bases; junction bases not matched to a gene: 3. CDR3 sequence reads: CASSLRGLAGANEQFF. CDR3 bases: TGCGCCAGCAGCTTGCGGGGACTAGCGGGAGCCAATGAGCAGTTCTTC.

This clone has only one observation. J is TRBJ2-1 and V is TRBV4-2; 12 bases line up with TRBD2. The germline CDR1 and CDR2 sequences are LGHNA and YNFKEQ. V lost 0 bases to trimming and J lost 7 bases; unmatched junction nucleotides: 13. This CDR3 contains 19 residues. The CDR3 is CASSQDRQLAGGLRNEQFF. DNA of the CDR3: TGTGCCAGCAGCCAAGATCGTCAACTAGCGGGAGGTCTGAGGAATGAGCAGTTCTTC.

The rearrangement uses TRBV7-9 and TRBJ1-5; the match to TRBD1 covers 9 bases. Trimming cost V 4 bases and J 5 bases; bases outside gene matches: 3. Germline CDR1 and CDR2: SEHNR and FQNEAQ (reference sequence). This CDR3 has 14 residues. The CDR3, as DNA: TGTGCCAGCAGCTCCCGACAGGGGGATCAGCCCCAGCATTTT. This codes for CASSSRQGDQPQHF.

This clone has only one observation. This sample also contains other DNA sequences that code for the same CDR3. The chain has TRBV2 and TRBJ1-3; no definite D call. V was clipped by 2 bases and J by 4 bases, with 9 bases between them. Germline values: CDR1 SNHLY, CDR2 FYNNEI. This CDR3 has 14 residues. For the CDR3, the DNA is TGTGCCAGCAGTGAAAATAGGGCCGGAAACACCATATATTTT. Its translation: CASSENRAGNTIYF. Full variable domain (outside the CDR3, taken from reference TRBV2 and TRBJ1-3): EPEVTQTPSHQVTQMGQEVILRCVPISNHLYFYWYRQILGQKVEFLVSFYNNEISEKSEIFDDQFSVERPDGSNFTLKIRSTKLEDSAMYFCASSENRAGNTIYFGEGSWLTVV.